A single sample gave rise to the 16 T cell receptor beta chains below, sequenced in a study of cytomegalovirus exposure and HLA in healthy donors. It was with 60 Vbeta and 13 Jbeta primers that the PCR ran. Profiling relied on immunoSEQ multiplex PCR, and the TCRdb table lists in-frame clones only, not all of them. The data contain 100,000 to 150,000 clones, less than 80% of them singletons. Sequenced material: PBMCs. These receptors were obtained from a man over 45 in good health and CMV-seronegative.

CDR3 in DNA: TGCGCCAGCAGCTTACAGACAGGCCAAGAGACCCAGTACTTC. This sequence encodes CASSLQTGQETQYF. V and J are TRBV5-1 and TRBJ2-5; possibly TRBD1 for D (6 bases). The CDR3 spans 14 residues. V was pared by 2 bases and J by 1 base, with 9 bases between. Germline CDR1 SGHRS, CDR2 YFSETQ.

CDR3 in amino acids: CASSSALEAGGTDTQYF. In DNA form, the CDR3 reads TGTGCCAGCAGCTCCGCCCTGGAGGCGGGGGGCACAGATACGCAGTATTTT. V gene TRBV11-2 combines with J gene TRBJ2-3; 7 bases map to TRBD2. V trimming: 4 bases; J trimming: 1 base; junction bases outside the gene matches: 11. Germline V gene lookup returns CDR1 SGHAT and CDR2 FQNNGV. This CDR3 spans 17 amino acids.

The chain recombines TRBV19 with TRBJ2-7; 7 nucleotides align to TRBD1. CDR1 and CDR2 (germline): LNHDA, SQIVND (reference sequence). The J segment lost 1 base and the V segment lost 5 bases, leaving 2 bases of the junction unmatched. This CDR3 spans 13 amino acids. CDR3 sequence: CASSPGQSYEQYF. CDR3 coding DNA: TGTGCCAGTAGTCCGGGACAGTCCTACGAGCAGTACTTC.

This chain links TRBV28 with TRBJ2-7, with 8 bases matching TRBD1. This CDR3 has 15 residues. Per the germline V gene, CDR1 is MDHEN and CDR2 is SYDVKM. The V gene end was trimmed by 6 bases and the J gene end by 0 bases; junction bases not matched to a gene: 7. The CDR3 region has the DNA TGTGCCAGCAGCTCGACAGGGGCAAGCTCCTACGAGCAGTACGTC. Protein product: CASSSTGASSYEQYV.

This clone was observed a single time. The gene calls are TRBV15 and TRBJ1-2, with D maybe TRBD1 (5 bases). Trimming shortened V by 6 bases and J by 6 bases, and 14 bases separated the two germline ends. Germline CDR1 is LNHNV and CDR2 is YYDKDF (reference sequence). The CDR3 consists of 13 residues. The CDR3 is CATSVRRGDGYTF. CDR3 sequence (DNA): TGTGCCACCAGTGTACGGAGGGGAGATGGCTACACCTTC.

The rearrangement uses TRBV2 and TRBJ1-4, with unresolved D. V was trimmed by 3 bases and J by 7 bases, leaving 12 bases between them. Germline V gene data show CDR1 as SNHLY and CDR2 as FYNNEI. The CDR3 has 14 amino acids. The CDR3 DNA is TGTGCCAGCAGTGATGGGCGGCGGGCTGAAAAACTGTTTTTT. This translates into CASSDGRRAEKLFF. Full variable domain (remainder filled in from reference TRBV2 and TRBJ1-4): EPEVTQTPSHQVTQMGQEVILRCVPISNHLYFYWYRQILGQKVEFLVSFYNNEISEKSEIFDDQFSVERPDGSNFTLKIRSTKLEDSAMYFCASSDGRRAEKLFFGSGTQLSVL.

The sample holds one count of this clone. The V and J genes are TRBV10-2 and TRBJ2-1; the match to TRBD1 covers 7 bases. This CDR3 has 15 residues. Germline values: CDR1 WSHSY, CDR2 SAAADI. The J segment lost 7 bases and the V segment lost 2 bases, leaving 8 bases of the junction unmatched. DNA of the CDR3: TGCGCCAGCAGTGAGGACCGGACAGGAATAAATGAGCAGTTCTTC. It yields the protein CASSEDRTGINEQFF.

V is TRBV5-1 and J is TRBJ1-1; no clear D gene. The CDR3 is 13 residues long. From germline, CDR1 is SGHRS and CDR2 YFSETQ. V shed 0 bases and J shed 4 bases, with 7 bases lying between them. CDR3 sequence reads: CASSLAAGTEAFF. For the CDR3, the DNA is TGCGCCAGCAGCTTGGCCGCCGGCACTGAAGCTTTCTTT.

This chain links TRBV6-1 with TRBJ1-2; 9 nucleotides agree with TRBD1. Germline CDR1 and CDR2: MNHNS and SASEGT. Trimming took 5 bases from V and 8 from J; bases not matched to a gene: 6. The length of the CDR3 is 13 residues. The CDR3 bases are TGTGCCAGCAGTTTACCGGGACAGGGAGGCTACACCTTC. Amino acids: CASSLPGQGGYTF.

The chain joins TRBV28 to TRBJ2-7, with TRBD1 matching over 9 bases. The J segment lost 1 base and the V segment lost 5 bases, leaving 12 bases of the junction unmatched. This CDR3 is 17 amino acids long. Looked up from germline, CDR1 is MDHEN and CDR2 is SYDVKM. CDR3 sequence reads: CASSTHFTGGRSYEQYV. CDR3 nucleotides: TGTGCCAGCAGTACCCACTTTACAGGGGGCAGGTCCTACGAGCAGTACGTC.

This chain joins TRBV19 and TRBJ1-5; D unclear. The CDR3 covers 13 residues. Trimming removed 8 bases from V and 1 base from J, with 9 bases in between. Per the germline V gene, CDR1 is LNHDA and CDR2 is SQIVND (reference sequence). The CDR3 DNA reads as TGTGCCAGTGGCGGTGACAGCAATCAGCCCCAGCATTTT. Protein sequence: CASGGDSNQPQHF.

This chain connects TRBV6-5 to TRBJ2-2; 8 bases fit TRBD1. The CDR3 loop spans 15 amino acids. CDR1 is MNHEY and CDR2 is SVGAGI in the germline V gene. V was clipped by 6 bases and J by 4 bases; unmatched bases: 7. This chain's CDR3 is CASRWQGALTGELFF. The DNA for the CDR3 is TGTGCCAGCAGATGGCAGGGGGCGCTCACCGGGGAGCTGTTTTTT.

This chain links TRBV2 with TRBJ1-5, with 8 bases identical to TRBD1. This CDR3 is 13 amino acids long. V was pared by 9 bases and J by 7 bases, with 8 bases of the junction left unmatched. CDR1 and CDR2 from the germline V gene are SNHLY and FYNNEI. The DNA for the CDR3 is TGTGCCAGTCGACAGGGGATCTGGCAGCCCCAGCATTTT. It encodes CASRQGIWQPQHF.

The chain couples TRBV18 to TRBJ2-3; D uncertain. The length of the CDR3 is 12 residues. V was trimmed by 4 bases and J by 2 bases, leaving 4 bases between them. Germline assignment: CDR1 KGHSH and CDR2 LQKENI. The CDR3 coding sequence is TGTGCCAGCTCACTCATCACAGATACGCAGTATTTT. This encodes CASSLITDTQYF.

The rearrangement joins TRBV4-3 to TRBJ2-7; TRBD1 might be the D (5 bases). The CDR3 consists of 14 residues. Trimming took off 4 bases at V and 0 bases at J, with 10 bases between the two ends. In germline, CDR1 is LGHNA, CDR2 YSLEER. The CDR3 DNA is TGCGCCAGCAGCCGAACAGGAATCTCCTACGAGCAGTACTTC. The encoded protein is CASSRTGISYEQYF.

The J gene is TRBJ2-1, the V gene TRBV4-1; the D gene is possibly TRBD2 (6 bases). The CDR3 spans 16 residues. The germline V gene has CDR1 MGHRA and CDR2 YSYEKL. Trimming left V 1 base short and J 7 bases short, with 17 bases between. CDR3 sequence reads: CASSQVGVGGKNEQFF. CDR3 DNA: TGCGCCAGCAGCCAAGTCGGGGTCGGCGGGAAGAATGAGCAGTTCTTC.